The T cell receptor beta chain under discussion was sequenced for a study of PD-L1 blockade in urothelial cancer (dated by TCRdb to 2015 to 2018). As for the study more broadly: Therapy was started in 2014 for all patients, and atezolizumab 1,200 mg was administered intravenously every 3 weeks. About 85% of the roughly 30 patients were males with bladder-origin urothelial cancer, and about 65% of the roughly 29 reported a prior smoking history. Patients had an ECOG performance status of 0 or 1 and had received between 0 and 3 prior chemotherapy regimens. Blood samples were analyzed 3 weeks after the start of treatment (second dose) and 6 weeks after the start of treatment. Blood samples gave median yields of approximately 130,000 T cells and 82,636 unique TCRs, along with a median clonality of around 0.08. An exploratory multi-omic analysis was conducted of the somatic, immune and clinical correlates of response to PD-L1 blockade with atezolizumab in urothelial cancer. Pretreatment tumor samples and matched peripheral blood, collected serially before and after atezolizumab treatment, underwent TCR sequencing. Durable clinical benefit meant progression-free survival longer than 6 months, and TCR features were also tested against progression-free and overall survival. In the same patients, pretreatment tumors underwent whole exome sequencing and RNA sequencing in addition to TCR sequencing. Eight or nine patients reached durable clinical benefit, while about 20 patients did not. Pretreatment blood TCR-seq was available for fewer than 30 patients, at least one posttreatment blood collection was obtained for approximately 25 patients, and tumor TCR-seq was available for approximately 25 patients.

Trimming costs V 1 base and J 13 bases, and their ends lie 13 bases apart. CDR1 and CDR2, looked up from the germline V gene, are KGHSY and FQNENV. Including cysteine and phenylalanine, the CDR3 has 12 amino acids. Just CDR3 DNA is preserved here, 36 bases in frame from base 1. Synthetic TCR analog templates were spiked into each PCR to estimate absolute template abundance from read counts. Using the immunoSEQ assay, TCRbeta CDR3 regions were amplified from genomic DNA with bias-controlled V and J gene primers. Sequencing of rearranged TCRbeta segments was performed at approximately 20X coverage. Under the source paper's analysis protocol: Clustering was used to correct sequencing errors, and CDR3s were annotated against IMGT so that V, D and J genes could be assigned. Only productive TCRbeta rearrangements were used in downstream analyses, excluding out-of-frame or stop-codon sequences. Clonality was computed as one minus Shannon entropy normalized by the log of the number of unique productive sequences. Clones differing between time points or between blood and tumor were identified by Fisher's exact test with Benjamini-Hochberg correction at adjusted p below 0.01. In its TCRdb copy, this immuneACCESS table keeps in-frame sequences only and misses some clones. Where compared with another copy, unresolved V genes explain less than half of these, and the others have no known cause. D and trimming come from the DNA, and the V and J calls and clone size come from that table. This sample gives tens of thousands of clones in total; 88% of them show up just once. About 11% of the sample is held by the ten biggest clonotypes.

For this clone: Its recognized antigen is unknown. Base quality data are lacking; no much larger clone is found one base away.

General study outcomes and caveats: At 3 weeks after the start of treatment, tumor-associated TCR clones in peripheral blood had expanded more in patients with durable benefit (n ≈ 20, p = 0.022). Because the sample size was small (n = 29) and many of the analyses were exploratory, the results are meant to be hypothesis-generating. A pretreatment peripheral blood TCR clonality below the median was linked to improved progression-free and overall survival.

Per the publication, the time point label means: peripheral blood 6 weeks after treatment start. The cohort included some 30 patients with locally advanced or metastatic urothelial carcinoma who were treated at Memorial Sloan Kettering on a trial protocol. Peripheral blood mononuclear cells were collected pretreatment and during treatment, at between 1 and 8 total time points per patient. The Qiagen DNeasy Blood extraction kit was used to purify genomic DNA from total PBMCs and from tumor samples. PBMCs were collected pretreatment and during treatment, and were isolated and stored as previously described.

The sequence is built from TRBV16 and TRBJ1-2; a tentative D call is TRBD1 (6 bases match). The input for sequencing was PBMCs, taken around atezolizumab (anti-PD-L1) treatment. This receptor was taken from a man between 60 and 75 years old with urothelial cancer. In nucleotide form, the sequence is TGTGCCAGCAGCCAATTGAACAGGGCTTCCACCTTC. It is translated as CASSQLNRASTF.